A selection of T cell receptor beta chains follows, all from one sample in a study of T cell responses to AZD1222 COVID-19 vaccine. Sequencing was performed with immunoSEQ multiplex PCR; in TCRdb, only in-frame clones are kept and a portion is missing. This table holds tens of thousands of clones, 90% to 95% found once. The sequencing here drew on peripheral blood, taken on day 0 of AZD1222 vaccination. These receptors were taken from an adult in good health. The conserved cysteine and the conserved F or W are not part of the CDR3 here. D genes are given only for firm matches.

>TRBV5-8|-
ASSPVRISTYNEQF
>TRBV5-5|TRBD1
ASSLFWTGVMGEAF
>TRBV18|-
ASSPGTDTQY
>TRBV14|TRBD2
ASSQLIPISGSSYEQY
>TRBV3-1/TRBV3-2|TRBD1
ASSPDREGNQPQH
>TRBV6-2/TRBV6-3|TRBD1
ASSYEGTANSPLH
>TRBV29-1|-
SVDRRGGRNTEAF
>TRBV2|TRBD2
ASSEALAGASYEQY
>TRBV19|TRBD1
ASRGGTGDNYGYT
>TRBV28|TRBD1
ASTLGNRGRGF
>TRBV6-5|-
ASSLSQDQETQY
>TRBV7-8|-
ASSFINLLYNEQF
>TRBV7-8|-
ASSTFGVLAKNIQY
>TRBV27|TRBD1
ASSRNYRGLNTEAF
>TRBV28|-
ASSPFTRQSNEQF
>TRBV27|-
ASSFKRGSDQPQH
>TRBV18|TRBD1
ASSPWDSPANYGYT
>TRBV24-1|-
ATSDNTRGANVLT
>TRBV6-5|-
ATAWFRSYEQY
>TRBV5-5|-
ASSFSAGVNTGELF
>TRBV7-2|TRBD1
ASSLLAPQQGTGEQY
>TRBV7-2|-
ASSLDREDYGYT
>TRBV6-2/TRBV6-3|-
ASSLIGQDYGYT
>TRBV28|TRBD1
ASSRGQGAGGYGYT
>TRBV19|TRBD1
ASRPGQGVANSPLH
>TRBV11-3|-
ASSSAVMEKLF
>TRBV28|-
ASSSQIRGAGLEQY
>TRBV19|-
ASSEVPETQY
>TRBV5-1|TRBD1
ASSSGQGDEQY
>TRBV10-3|-
ATVGLTDSSTDTQY
>TRBV21-1|-
ASSKGGQGASEREACYEQY
>TRBV9|TRBD2
ASSVTSGRNVETQY
>TRBV2|-
ASSEEQVNEQF
>TRBV29-1|TRBD2
SVRTSGNEQF
>TRBV6-5|TRBD1
ASSLSWTGYYEQY
>TRBV7-2|TRBD1
ASSIDRGDTEAF
>TRBV9|-
ASSKAQRVRETQY
>TRBV24-1|-
ATSGQTYEQY
>TRBV27|-
ASSSWGFRYGYT
>TRBV11-2|-
ASSLVGGEQY
>TRBV6-5|-
ASSQQGNTEAF
>TRBV18|-
ASSPIDRQGRNTEAF
>TRBV7-9|TRBD2
ASSPRLAEQF
>TRBV2|-
ASSVRSNQPQH
>TRBV5-1|-
ASSLRGSYEQY
>TRBV5-1|TRBD1
ASSLGGTGMYGELF